This T cell receptor (beta chain) was recovered during a study of early stage breast cancer tumors. Study details: Of around 16 invasive breast tumors, about a dozen were hormone receptor-positive, HER2-negative. Each sample averaged roughly 9.6-fold read coverage.

Assay: immunoSEQ multiplex PCR; the TCRdb copy retains only in-frame clones and omits some. The profile shows some 70,000 clones, roughly three quarters of them singletons. Trimming stripped 7 bases from V and 6 bases from J, with 15 bases between. From germline, CDR1 is MNHEY and CDR2 SMNVEV (reference sequence). This CDR3 spans 14 amino acids. Specimen: blood. This clonotype was obtained from a person aged 55-75 years with breast cancer. The V gene is TRBV27, the J gene TRBJ2-2, with D possibly being TRBD1 (6 bases). The CDR3 coding sequence is TGTGCCAGCAAACACCCAGGGGCCTCCGGGGAGCTGTTTTTT. Translation: CASKHPGASGELFF.